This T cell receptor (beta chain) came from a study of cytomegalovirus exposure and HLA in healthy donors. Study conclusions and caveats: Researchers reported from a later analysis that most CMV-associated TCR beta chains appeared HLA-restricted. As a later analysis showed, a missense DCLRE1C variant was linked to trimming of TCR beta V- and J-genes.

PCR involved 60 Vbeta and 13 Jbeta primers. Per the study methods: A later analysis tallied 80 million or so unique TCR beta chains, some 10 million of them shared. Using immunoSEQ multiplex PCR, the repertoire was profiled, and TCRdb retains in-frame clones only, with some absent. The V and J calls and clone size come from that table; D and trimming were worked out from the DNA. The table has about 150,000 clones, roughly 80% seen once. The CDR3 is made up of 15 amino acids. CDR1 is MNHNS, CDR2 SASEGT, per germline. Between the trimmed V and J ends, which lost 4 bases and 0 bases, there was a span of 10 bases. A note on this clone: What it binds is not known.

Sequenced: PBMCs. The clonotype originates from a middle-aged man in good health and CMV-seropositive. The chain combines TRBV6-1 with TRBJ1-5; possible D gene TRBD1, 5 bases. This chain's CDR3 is CASSVQGNSNQPQHF. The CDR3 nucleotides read TGTGCCAGCAGTGTTCAGGGAAATAGCAATCAGCCCCAGCATTTT.